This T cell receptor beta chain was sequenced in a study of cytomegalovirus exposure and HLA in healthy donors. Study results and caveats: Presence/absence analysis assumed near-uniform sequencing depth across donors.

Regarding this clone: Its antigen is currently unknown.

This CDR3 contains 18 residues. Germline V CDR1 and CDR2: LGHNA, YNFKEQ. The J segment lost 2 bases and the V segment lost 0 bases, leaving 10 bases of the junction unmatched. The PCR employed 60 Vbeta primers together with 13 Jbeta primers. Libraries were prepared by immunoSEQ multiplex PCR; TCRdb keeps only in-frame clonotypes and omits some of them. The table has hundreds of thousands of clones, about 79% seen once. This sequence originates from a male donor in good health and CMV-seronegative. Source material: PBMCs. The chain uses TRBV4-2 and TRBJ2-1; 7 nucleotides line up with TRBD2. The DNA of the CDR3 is TGTGCCAGCAGCCAAGATTTTACGCCTAGCGGACCCTACAATGAGCAGTTCTTC. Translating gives CASSQDFTPSGPYNEQFF.